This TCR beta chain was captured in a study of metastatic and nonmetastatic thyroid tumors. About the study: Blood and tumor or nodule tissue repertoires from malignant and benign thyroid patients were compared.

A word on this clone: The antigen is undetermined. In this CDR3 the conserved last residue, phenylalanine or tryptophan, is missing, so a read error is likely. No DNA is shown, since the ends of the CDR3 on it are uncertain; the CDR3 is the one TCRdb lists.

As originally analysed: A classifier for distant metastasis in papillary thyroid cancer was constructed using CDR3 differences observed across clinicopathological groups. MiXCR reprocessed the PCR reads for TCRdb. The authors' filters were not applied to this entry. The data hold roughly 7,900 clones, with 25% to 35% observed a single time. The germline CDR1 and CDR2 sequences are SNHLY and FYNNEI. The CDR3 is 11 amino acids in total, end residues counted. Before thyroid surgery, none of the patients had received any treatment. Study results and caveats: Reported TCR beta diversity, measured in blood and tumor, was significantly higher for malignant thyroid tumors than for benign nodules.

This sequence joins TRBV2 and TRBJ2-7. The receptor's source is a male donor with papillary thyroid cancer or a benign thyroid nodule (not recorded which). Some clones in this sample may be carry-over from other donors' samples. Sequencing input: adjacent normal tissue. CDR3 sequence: CASSLRDYHSL.